Shown below are 13 T cell receptor beta chains from a single sample sequenced in a study of coeliac disease. Sequenced by immunoSEQ multiplex PCR; TCRdb stores in-frame clones only, minus some. The repertoire has about 5,400 clones, roughly 49% of them found once; the top ten carry 6.5%. Sequenced input: intraepithelial lymphocytes from the gut. Every receptor here comes from a woman in her twenties or thirties with active celiac disease.

Sample share makes this clone large. J is TRBJ1-2 and V is TRBV5-6, with 9 bases that match TRBD1. V was pared by 0 bases and J by 4 bases, with 4 bases of the junction left unmatched. The CDR3 is made up of 15 amino acids. CDR1 and CDR2 from the germline V gene are SGHDT and YYEEEE. The CDR3 DNA is TGTGCCAGCAGCTTGGCCGACAGGGGGATCTATGGCTACACCTTC. Translation gives CASSLADRGIYGYTF.

The chain employs TRBV28 and TRBJ1-5, with 8 bases identical to TRBD1. The J segment lost 0 bases and the V segment lost 2 bases, leaving 6 bases of the junction unmatched. The CDR3 totals 17 residues. Germline V lookup: CDR1 MDHEN, CDR2 SYDVKM. Here the CDR3 DNA reads TGTGCCAGCAGTTTAGGACAGGGCGAGTATAGCAATCAGCCCCAGCATTTT. It translates to CASSLGQGEYSNQPQHF.

The chain recombines TRBV2 with TRBJ2-2; TRBD1 matches 7 bases. The CDR3 extends over 14 amino acids. With V trimmed by 8 bases and J by 0 bases, 3 bases remained unmatched. Germline V gives CDR1 SNHLY, CDR2 FYNNEI. The CDR3 sequence is CASQDRSNTGELFF. The DNA of the CDR3 is TGTGCCAGCCAGGACAGGTCGAACACCGGGGAGCTGTTTTTT.

This sequence joins TRBV7-8 and TRBJ1-5; possibly TRBD1 for D (6 bases). Germline loops: CDR1 SGHVS, CDR2 FQNEAQ. CDR3 size: 14 residues. V dropped 4 bases and J dropped 10 bases, with 17 bases sitting between them. This CDR3 is CASSSGQPTLPQHF. DNA for the CDR3: TGTGCCAGCAGCTCCGGACAGCCCACACTACCCCAGCATTTT.

This clone appeared a single time. V gene TRBV7-6 combines with J gene TRBJ1-1; 8 positions match TRBD1. V lost 5 bases and J lost 4; bases outside the gene matches: 12. Looked up from germline, CDR1 is SGHVS and CDR2 is FNYEAQ. This CDR3 is 16 amino acids long. CDR3 DNA sequence: TGTGCCAGCAGCCCTCCGGCTTATGGACAGGGCACTGAAGCTTTCTTT. The encoded protein is CASSPPAYGQGTEAFF.

The chain is built from TRBV7-2 and TRBJ2-6; D is ambiguous. CDR1 SGHTA and CDR2 FQGNSA come from the germline V gene. The CDR3 consists of 16 residues. V was shortened by 5 bases and J by 0 bases, with 11 bases between the two germline ends. CDR3 sequence reads: CASSQVQTSGANVLTF. CDR3 coding DNA: TGTGCCAGCAGCCAAGTACAGACCTCTGGGGCCAACGTCCTGACTTTC.

The chain carries TRBV4-1 and TRBJ1-3; D gene uncertain. The CDR3 consists of 12 residues. Germline values: CDR1 MGHRA, CDR2 YSYEKL. V shed 5 bases and J shed 0 bases, with 2 bases lying between them. The DNA of the CDR3 is TGCGCCAGCAGCTACTCTGGAAACACCATATATTTT. This encodes CASSYSGNTIYF.

This chain connects TRBV9 to TRBJ2-6; D may be TRBD1 (5 bases). CDR1 is SGDLS, CDR2 YYNGEE, per germline. Deletions cut 1 base from V and 0 bases from J, with 11 bases between. CDR3 length: 17 residues. The CDR3 DNA follows: TGTGCCAGCAGCGTATCGACAGTTAACTCTGGGGCCAACGTCCTGACTTTC. Residues: CASSVSTVNSGANVLTF.

The CDR3 DNA reads TGTGCCAGCAGCTTAGCTGAGGCCAGGGGGTCGAACACCTTC. Its translation: CASSLAEARGSNTF. V and J are TRBV7-2 and TRBJ1-2, with 7 bases fitting TRBD1. The CDR3 spans 14 residues. The V and J ends lost 0 bases and 12 bases, in that order; junction bases with no gene match: 10. Germline values: CDR1 SGHTA, CDR2 FQGNSA.

This clone was counted once. CDR3 sequence reads: CASSFGQETYEQYF. The CDR3 DNA reads as TGTGCCAGCAGCTTTGGGCAGGAAACCTACGAGCAGTACTTC. V is TRBV7-2 and J is TRBJ2-7; D is unclear. Germline lookup yields CDR1 SGHTA and CDR2 FQGNSA. The CDR3 spans 14 residues. Trimming stripped 3 bases from V and 2 bases from J, with 11 bases between.

This clone has just a few counts. The gene calls are TRBV4-1 and TRBJ2-1; TRBD1 matches at 7 bases. Trimming took 5 bases from V and 7 from J; bases not matched to a gene: 8. This CDR3 comprises 14 residues. Germline CDR1 MGHRA, CDR2 YSYEKL. The CDR3 DNA reads as TGCGCCAGCAGCTTCCGGGACAGCCGAAATGAGCAGTTCTTC. Its translation: CASSFRDSRNEQFF.

The chain has TRBV4-1 and TRBJ2-5; D may be TRBD2 (6 bases). Trimming took 0 bases from V and 1 from J, leaving 15 bases between them. Germline CDR1 is MGHRA and CDR2 is YSYEKL. This CDR3 has 17 residues. The CDR3 coding sequence is TGCGCCAGCAGCCAAGATCGGTCAGGACTAACCCAAGAGACCCAGTACTTC. Protein product: CASSQDRSGLTQETQYF.

The chain uses TRBV4-1 and TRBJ1-2; D is ambiguous. Trimming left V 4 bases short and J 3 bases short, with 15 bases between. This CDR3 region has 15 residues. Per the germline V gene, CDR1 is MGHRA and CDR2 is YSYEKL. The CDR3 sequence is CASSPVSRADYGYTF. CDR3 DNA: TGCGCCAGCAGCCCCGTTTCGCGGGCGGACTATGGCTACACCTTC.